This TCR beta chain was sequenced during a study of T cells in Graves' hyperthyroidism and ophthalmopathy. Study context: Staff took peripheral blood when the initial diagnosis was made, before any treatment began.

CDR1 DFQATT and CDR2 SNEGSKA come from the germline V gene (reference sequence). This CDR3 is built from 15 residues. V lost 6 bases to trimming and J lost 0 bases, with 17 bases between them. Graves' hyperthyroidism was deemed stable absent ophthalmopathy progression within 18 months. Patients aged 18 to 65 had newly diagnosed hyperthyroidism that had lasted under 2 months. Authors of the study amplified TCR beta CDR3 regions from RNA transcripts. The study used the HTBI primer set for a first-round RT-PCR of the TCR CDR3. TCRdb re-derived calls from the multiplex PCR reads in MiXCR, one entry per CDR3 protein. The repertoire holds 600,000 or so distinct CDR3 sequences, with around 16% as singletons. This clonotype has at least ten counts.

The sample comprised blood. This TCR came from a young woman with Graves' hyperthyroidism. The chain is built from TRBV20-1 and TRBJ1-1; D not resolved. CDR3 loop: CSASSLDDMNTEAFF. For the CDR3, the DNA is TGCAGTGCCAGTAGCTTGGACGACATGAACACTGAAGCTTTCTTT.